This TCR beta chain was retrieved from a study of blood T cell repertoires in COVID-19. This table comes from immunoSEQ multiplex PCR, and its TCRdb copy is limited to in-frame clones, with some not included. The sample carries 220,000 or so clones, roughly 89% recorded once. CDR1 is MDHEN, CDR2 SYDVKM, per germline. This CDR3 spans 15 amino acids. The J segment lost 4 bases and the V segment lost 5 bases, leaving 8 bases of the junction unmatched. Cohort 3 donors counted as recovered after two negative PCRs, clearance, or resolved symptoms. This sequence originates from a woman aged 35 to 49 who had recovered from COVID-19. The gene calls are TRBV28 and TRBJ2-7; 10 bases agree with TRBD1. Sequencing input: PBMCs or T cells enriched from blood (not recorded which). In nucleotides, the CDR3 is TGTGCCAGCAGTCCGACCGGGACAGGGGTTTACGAGCAGTACTTC. It codes for CASSPTGTGVYEQYF. Variable domain in full (rest from reference TRBV28 and TRBJ2-7): DVKVTQSSRYLVKRTGEKVFLECVQDMDHENMFWYRQDPGLGLRLIYFSYDVKMKEKGDIPEGYSVSREKKERFSLILESASTNQTSMYLCASSPTGTGVYEQYFGPGTRLTVT.